A single sample is the source of the 7 T cell receptor beta chains below, sequenced in a study of shared clonotypes between healthy human individuals. The method was immunoSEQ multiplex PCR; TCRdb's version includes in-frame clones alone and lacks a portion of them. Here the sample spans some 2,500,000 clones, about 90% being singletons. The sample taken for sequencing was naive CD4+ T cells from PBMCs. Indicated subset: CD45RA+ positively selected. These receptors were taken from a man aged 18 to 30 in good health. Some clones in this sample may be carry-over from other donors' samples.

V usage is TRBV29-1 and J usage is TRBJ2-3; 12 bases match TRBD2. The CDR3 covers 13 residues. Germline values: CDR1 SQVTM, CDR2 ANQGSEA. Trimming took 5 bases from V and 7 from J; bases not matched to a gene: 4. The DNA of the CDR3 is TGCAGCGTTTCCGGACTAGCGGGAAATACGCAGTATTTT. This encodes CSVSGLAGNTQYF.

The chain links TRBV29-1 to TRBJ1-1; TRBD1 might be the D (5 bases). The CDR3 spans 13 residues. Trimming removed 1 base from V and 10 bases from J, with 16 bases in between. Germline assignment: CDR1 SQVTM and CDR2 ANQGSEA. The CDR3 region is CSVEGAGGSGAFF. The CDR3 nucleotides read TGCAGCGTTGAAGGGGCGGGGGGGTCAGGAGCTTTCTTT.

V gene TRBV6-5 combines with J gene TRBJ1-2; 12 bases line up with TRBD1. The CDR3 is made up of 13 amino acids. CDR1 and CDR2 from the germline V gene are MNHEY and SVGAGI. V shed 7 bases and J 8 bases; nucleotides not matched to a gene: 5. CDR3 protein: CASMGQGARGYTF. CDR3 nucleotides: TGTGCCAGCATGGGACAGGGGGCGCGCGGCTACACCTTC.

This rearrangement joins TRBV2 to TRBJ2-7, with unresolved D. Germline-derived CDR1 and CDR2 are SNHLY and FYNNEI. V lost 5 bases to trimming and J lost 0 bases, with 14 bases between them. The CDR3 runs to 15 residues. The CDR3 coding sequence is TGTGCCAGCAGTCTCTTTGGACGGAGCTCCTACGAGCAGTACTTC. It encodes CASSLFGRSSYEQYF. Full variable domain (outside the CDR3, taken from reference TRBV2 and TRBJ2-7): EPEVTQTPSHQVTQMGQEVILRCVPISNHLYFYWYRQILGQKVEFLVSFYNNEISEKSEIFDDQFSVERPDGSNFTLKIRSTKLEDSAMYFCASSLFGRSSYEQYFGPGTRLTVT.

This clone appeared a single time. V gene TRBV29-1 combines with J gene TRBJ2-3, with a weak D call TRBD2 (6 bases). CDR1 and CDR2 (germline): SQVTM, ANQGSEA. The CDR3 sequence is 13 residues long. Trimming cost V 6 bases and J 3 bases, with 13 bases left between them. CDR3 region: CSVRFGGTDTQYF. As DNA, the CDR3 is TGCAGCGTCCGTTTCGGGGGTACAGATACGCAGTATTTT.

This chain connects TRBV2 to TRBJ2-2; TRBD1 matches at 8 bases. The V gene's germline CDR1 is SNHLY and CDR2 FYNNEI. This CDR3 has 18 residues. The junction had 16 bases not matched to a gene; V was cut back by 4 bases and J by 6 bases. The CDR3 here is CASSAGGRLIGFSGELFF. In DNA, the CDR3 is TGTGCCAGCAGTGCAGGGGGCAGGTTGATTGGGTTCTCCGGGGAGCTGTTTTTT.

Details on this clone: This same CDR3 is encoded by further DNA sequences in the sample. This chain joins TRBV11-2 and TRBJ2-5, with unresolved D. CDR1 and CDR2 (germline): SGHAT, FQNNGV. V was cut by 3 bases and J by 2 bases, with 7 bases left in between. This CDR3 has 13 amino acids. Here the CDR3 DNA reads TGTGCCAGCAGCTTGTGGGGACAAGAGACCCAGTACTTC. It translates to CASSLWGQETQYF.